This T cell receptor (beta chain) was recovered during a study of blood T cell repertoires in COVID-19 (dated by TCRdb to between 2020 and 2021). About the full investigation: Samples covering the acute and convalescent phases of COVID-19 were provided by collaborators in the United States, Italy and Spain. The material from the prospective study consisted of cDNA or gDNA derived from T cells, B-cell-depleted T cells, or PBMCs. Subjects who had been exposed to COVID-19, were actively infected with it, or had recovered from it provided the deeply sampled blood TCRbeta repertoires that made up the dataset. The repertoires were released in a freely available public database intended as a resource for research on the immune response to SARS-CoV-2. The samples were drawn from the first 160 participants of the ongoing ImmuneRACE study and from 1,254 subjects provided by 6 global collaborators. A de-identified subject ID, COVID-19 status, age in years and sex were almost always included in the sample metadata. HLA class I and class II types, where available, came from metadata supplied by the sample provider rather than from assay-based typing.

TCRbeta CDR3 regions were amplified from genomic DNA by means of the immunoSEQ Assay, a bias-controlled multiplex PCR. The paper's processing steps were these. The number of nucleated cells in each sample was estimated by amplification of reference gene primers within the assay. To quantify the absolute abundance of each unique TCRbeta CDR3 rearrangement, sequence reads were collapsed and filtered. For each sample, productive Simpson clonality was calculated as the square root of Simpson's diversity index across productive rearrangements. This is the immuneACCESS table as TCRdb keeps it, with only in-frame sequences that have V and J called. A part of the clones is gone; compared with another copy, unresolved V genes explain less than half, and the rest is unexplained. The V and J calls and clone size are taken from that table; D and trimming were inferred from the DNA. Recorded for this sample are around 230,000 clones; about 91% of them occurred a single time. In total, the top ten clones hold about a tenth of the sample.

Taken from cysteine to phenylalanine, the CDR3 has 16 residues. The DNA shown is the 48-base CDR3, in frame from base 1. Cut back by 2 bases and 4 bases, the V and J ends lie 18 bases apart. Per the germline V gene, SGHRS is the CDR1 and YFSETQ is the CDR2. Overall study outcomes, separate from this receptor: How much clinical and demographic metadata was included differed by source and by participant, and the metadata was provided uncurated.

Participants in the prospective study were enrolled through a virtual design, were aged roughly 18 to 90 years, and lived in roughly 26 United States geographic areas. Cohort assignment in the prospective study relied on participant-reported clinical history from a screening survey and a study questionnaire. Each participant in the prospective study had whole blood, serum and a nasopharyngeal or oropharyngeal swab collected by mobile phlebotomists. Prospective study participants could optionally give additional blood draws and questionnaires over an approximately two-month period. Prospective study blood samples were shipped either frozen or at room temperature before DNA extraction. On this clone: The antigen it binds to is not known. It has no much larger one-base neighbor in the sample; base qualities were not kept.

Sequencing input: PBMCs or T cells enriched from blood (not recorded which). This receptor was taken from a man between 18 and 35 years old with acute COVID-19. The chain employs TRBV5-1 and TRBJ2-5, and the D gene may be TRBD1, 5 bases matching. The DNA sequence is TGCGCCAGCAGCTTCCTTGGGGAAGGGGAAGGAGAGACCCAGTACTTC. Its translation is CASSFLGEGEGETQYF.